This entry describes one T cell receptor (beta chain). The J segment lost 4 bases and the V segment lost 0 bases, leaving 3 bases of the junction unmatched. The length of the CDR3 is 14 residues. Germline CDR1 reads SGDLS; CDR2 reads YYNGEE. The source of the sample is a study of blood T cells in healthy people across ages. Combining a sample-barcoded 5' primer with a J-beta primer mix, a second PCR ran for 7 to 11 cycles. TCRdb re-derived calls from the 5' RACE reads in MiXCR, one entry per CDR3 protein. The sample gives approximately 960,000 distinct CDR3 sequences, almost 30% of which show up once; roughly 10% is in the top ten. This same sample was also part of a study on T cells of mothers and their children. As that study records: In each mother, TCR beta CDR3 reads exceeded 8.5 million; in each child, they numbered a few million.

V and J are TRBV9 and TRBJ1-1; 7 bases line up with TRBD1. Sequenced material: blood. The TCR was taken from a woman in her forties in good health. Written as DNA, the CDR3 is TGTGCCAGCAGCGTAGGACAGGGCCCCACTGAAGCTTTCTTT. As protein: CASSVGQGPTEAFF.